The rows below give T cell receptor beta chains drawn from one sample of a study of T cells in Graves' hyperthyroidism and ophthalmopathy. TCRdb recomputed calls from the multiplex PCR reads with MiXCR, one row per CDR3 protein. The repertoire consists of about 270,000 distinct CDR3 sequences, with roughly 15% occurring once and the leading ten covering about 33%. The sequenced sample consisted of blood. Receptors originate from a woman in her forties or fifties with Graves' hyperthyroidism that later progressed to Graves' ophthalmopathy. The CDR3 runs from the conserved cysteine through the conserved F or W. The D gene is left open where the match is weak. Clone size is given for some rows only: seen once, a few or many times, or a class if the clone is expanded.

d_gene	v_gene	j_gene	abundance	CDR3aa	CDR3nt
TRBD1	TRBV15	TRBJ1-5	many	CATSRGVGFGRGHQPQHF	TGTGCCACCAGCAGAGGGGTGGGTTTTGGCAGGGGGCATCAGCCCCAGCATTTT
NA	TRBV5-1	TRBJ1-4	many	CASRRGENEKLFF	TGCGCCAGCAGAAGGGGAGAGAATGAAAAACTGTTTTTT
NA	TRBV20-1	TRBJ2-1	many	CSARDAPRDEQFF	TGCAGTGCTAGAGATGCCCCGCGCGATGAGCAGTTCTTC
NA	TRBV7-3	TRBJ2-7	many	CASSLTPGLEQYF	TGTGCCAGCAGCTTAACCCCCGGTTTGGAGCAGTACTTC
NA	TRBV11-2	TRBJ2-1	many	CASSLPRTDNEQFF	TGTGCCAGCAGCTTACCAAGGACAGACAATGAGCAGTTCTTC
NA	TRBV28	TRBJ1-1	many	CASSLPGNTEAFF	TGTGCCAGCAGTTTGCCCGGGAACACTGAAGCTTTCTTT
TRBD1	TRBV30	TRBJ2-2	many	CAWSDRRYPGELFF	TGTGCCTGGTCGGACAGGCGATACCCCGGGGAGCTGTTTTTT
TRBD1	TRBV27	TRBJ2-3	many	CASSLGDRATQYF	TGTGCCAGCAGTTTGGGAGACAGGGCGACGCAGTATTTT
TRBD1	TRBV2	TRBJ2-3	many	CASALGQRTDTQYF	TGTGCCAGCGCTCTGGGACAGAGAACAGATACGCAGTATTTT
NA	TRBV11-3	TRBJ2-2	many	CASSLTSSGELFF	TGTGCCAGCAGCTTAACTAGCTCCGGGGAGCTGTTTTTT
NA	TRBV9	TRBJ1-2	NA	CASSVAVGQGNYGYTF	TGTGCCAGCAGCGTAGCTGTGGGCCAGGGAAACTATGGCTACACCTTC
NA	TRBV19	TRBJ1-2	NA	CASSTIIGSLRGYTF	TGTGCCAGTAGTACTATCATCGGCAGCCTGCGGGGCTACACCTTC
NA	TRBV14	TRBJ2-7	few	CASSHGVSYEQYF	TGTGCCAGCAGCCACGGGGTCTCATACGAGCAGTACTTC
NA	TRBV7-2	TRBJ2-1	NA	CASSLGGVGYEQFF	TGTGCCAGCAGCTTAGGCGGCGTCGGGTATGAGCAGTTCTTC
NA	TRBV7-9	TRBJ2-5	many	CASSAGSTLMETQYF	TGTGCCAGCAGCGCAGGATCTACTCTAATGGAGACCCAGTACTTC
TRBD1	TRBV7-2	TRBJ2-2	many	CASSLGGTGRGTGELFF	TGTGCCAGCAGCTTAGGAGGGACAGGGCGAGGCACCGGGGAGCTGTTTTTT
TRBD1	TRBV4-2	TRBJ2-7	few	CASSPTGEEQYF	TGTGCCAGCAGCCCGACAGGGGAAGAGCAGTACTTC
NA	TRBV7-2	TRBJ2-1	many	CASSLGGFWGGDEQFF	TGTGCCAGCAGCTTGGGCGGGTTTTGGGGGGGCGATGAGCAGTTCTTC
NA	TRBV10-2	TRBJ2-2	many	CASSERPDRLFGKLFF	TGCGCCAGCAGTGAGCGCCCTGACAGACTGTTTGGAAAGCTGTTTTTT
NA	TRBV15	TRBJ2-1	many	CATSSDRRTYNEQFF	TGTGCCACCAGCAGCGACAGGCGAACCTACAATGAGCAGTTCTTC
TRBD1	TRBV5-1	TRBJ2-3	many	CASIPTGGTDTQYF	TGCGCCAGCATCCCGACAGGGGGCACAGATACGCAGTATTTT
NA	TRBV28	TRBJ1-5	many	CASSLGGVGNQPQHF	TGTGCCAGCAGTCTAGGGGGGGTCGGCAATCAGCCCCAGCATTTT
NA	TRBV9	TRBJ2-1	few	CASSPRTDRREEQFF	TGTGCCAGCAGCCCCCGGACGGACCGGCGCGAAGAGCAGTTCTTC
TRBD1	TRBV6-4	TRBJ2-7	NA	CASSDPLRGRNWNEQYF	TGTGCCAGCAGTGACCCATTAAGGGGGCGCAACTGGAACGAGCAGTACTTC
NA	TRBV12-3/TRBV12-4	TRBJ2-2	many	CASNKPDSFNTGELFF	TGTGCCAGCAATAAACCGGACAGTTTTAACACCGGGGAGCTGTTTTTT
NA	TRBV28	TRBJ2-7	many	CASSLFDSLQYF	TGTGCCAGCAGTTTATTTGACAGCCTGCAGTACTTC
NA	TRBV7-9	TRBJ2-1	many	CAGALWRDNNEQFF	TGTGCCGGGGCCCTTTGGCGGGACAACAATGAGCAGTTCTTC
NA	TRBV2	TRBJ2-1	many	CASVSSGSWQFF	TGTGCCAGCGTATCCTCAGGGAGCTGGCAGTTCTTC
TRBD1	TRBV20-1	TRBJ1-1	many	CSQFAGTANTEAFF	TGCAGTCAATTTGCCGGGACAGCGAACACTGAAGCTTTCTTT
NA	TRBV7-9	TRBJ1-2	NA	CASSRLIRTYGYTF	TGTGCCAGCAGCCGACTCATCAGGACCTATGGCTACACCTTC
NA	TRBV18	TRBJ2-2	many	CASSPRQTNTGELFF	TGTGCCAGCTCACCACGACAAACGAACACCGGGGAGCTGTTTTTT
NA	TRBV6-5	TRBJ2-1	NA	CASSYSQGSEQFF	TGTGCCAGCAGTTACTCCCAGGGAAGTGAGCAGTTCTTC
NA	TRBV29-1	TRBJ2-7	many	CSVTPAREQYF	TGCAGCGTGACCCCGGCGCGCGAGCAGTACTTC
TRBD1	TRBV27	TRBJ2-7	many	CASRDRAHSYEQYF	TGTGCCAGCAGAGACAGGGCCCACTCCTACGAGCAGTACTTC
NA	TRBV28	TRBJ2-1	many	CASSLKYNEQFF	TGTGCCAGCAGTTTGAAGTACAATGAGCAGTTCTTC
TRBD2	TRBV12-3/TRBV12-4	TRBJ2-3	many	CASSFLAGGPGDTQYF	TGTGCCAGCAGTTTCTTAGCGGGAGGGCCCGGAGATACGCAGTATTTT
TRBD1	TRBV28	TRBJ2-7	many	CASGDRVAYEQYF	TGTGCCAGTGGAGACAGGGTGGCCTACGAGCAGTACTTC
NA	TRBV18	TRBJ1-1	many	CASSPLVQAAPLNTEAFF	TGTGCCAGCTCACCATTAGTCCAGGCCGCCCCATTGAACACTGAAGCTTTCTTT
NA	TRBV11-2	TRBJ2-7	NA	CAGSHITATFYEQYF	TGTGCCGGCAGCCATATAACAGCTACCTTCTACGAGCAGTACTTC
TRBD1	TRBV6-1	TRBJ1-2	many	CASSKADRAAYGYTF	TGTGCCAGCAGTAAGGCCGACAGGGCGGCGTATGGCTACACCTTC
NA	TRBV7-8	TRBJ1-2	NA	CASSLGTGLAYTF	TGTGCCAGCAGCTTAGGTACAGGATTAGCCTACACCTTC